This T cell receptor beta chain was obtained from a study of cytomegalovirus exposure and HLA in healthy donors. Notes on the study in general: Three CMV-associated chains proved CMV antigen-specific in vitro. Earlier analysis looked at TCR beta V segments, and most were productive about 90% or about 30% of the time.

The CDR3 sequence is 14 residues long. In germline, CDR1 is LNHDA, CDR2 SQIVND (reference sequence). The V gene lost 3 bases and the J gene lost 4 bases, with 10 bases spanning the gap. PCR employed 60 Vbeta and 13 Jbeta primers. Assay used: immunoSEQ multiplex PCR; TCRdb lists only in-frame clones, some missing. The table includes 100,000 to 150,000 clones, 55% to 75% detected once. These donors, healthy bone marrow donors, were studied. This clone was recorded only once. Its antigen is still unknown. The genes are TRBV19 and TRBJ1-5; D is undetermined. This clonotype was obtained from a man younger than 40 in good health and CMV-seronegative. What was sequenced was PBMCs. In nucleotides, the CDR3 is TGTGCCAGTAGTATGGTCGGGGAAAATCAGCCCCAGCATTTT. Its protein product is CASSMVGENQPQHF.